One and the same sample provided the 14 T cell receptor beta chains below, sequenced in a study of response to subunit inactivated influenza vaccine. MiXCR was run by TCRdb on the RT-PCR reads, yielding one entry per CDR3 protein. In the table there are hundreds of thousands of distinct CDR3 sequences, about 11% of which are singletons. This same sample was also part of a study on T cells expressing NK-cell markers. From that study: A 5'RACE template switching approach incorporating UMIs was used to make TCR beta cDNA.

The sample consisted of PBMCs from blood, taken on the day of vaccination. The receptors here all came from a man between 45 and 60 years old who received an inactivated influenza vaccine.

The chain joins TRBV11-2 to TRBJ2-1, with D perhaps TRBD2 (6 bases). Between the trimmed V and J ends, which lost 0 bases and 5 bases, there was a span of 11 bases. The CDR3 totals 15 residues. The germline CDR1 and CDR2 sequences are SGHAT and FQNNGV. In DNA, the CDR3 is TGTGCCAGCAGCTTAGAACGGGGGTTACACAATGAGCAGTTCTTC. It encodes CASSLERGLHNEQFF.

Many counts were recorded for this clonotype. V usage is TRBV7-8 and J usage is TRBJ2-7; unclear D gene. CDR1 is SGHVS, CDR2 FQNEAQ, per germline. Trimming stripped 2 bases from V and 4 bases from J, with 6 bases between. The CDR3 is made up of 12 amino acids. CDR3 DNA sequence: TGTGCCAGCAGCTTACGGGTATACGAGCAGTACTTC. Translation: CASSLRVYEQYF.

The V and J genes are TRBV20-1 and TRBJ2-1; weak D call: TRBD2 (6 bases). Germline CDR1 reads DFQATT; CDR2 reads SNEGSKA (reference sequence). The germline V and J ends were trimmed by 0 bases and 3 bases, with 9 bases remaining between them. CDR3 length: 14 residues. The chain's CDR3 is CSAREAGIYNEQFF. CDR3 sequence (DNA): TGCAGTGCTAGAGAGGCGGGAATCTACAATGAGCAGTTCTTC.

This clonotype occurred a few times. The gene calls are TRBV27 and TRBJ2-5; D is perhaps TRBD1 (6 bases). The CDR3 runs 16 residues. Germline CDR1 is MNHEY and CDR2 is SMNVEV (reference sequence). V was shortened by 4 bases and J by 5 bases, with 20 bases between the two germline ends. The CDR3 region is CASSSNGQQGRETQYF. The CDR3 DNA reads as TGTGCCAGCAGTTCTAACGGACAACAGGGCCGGGAGACCCAGTACTTC.

This chain links TRBV7-9 with TRBJ2-7; D is uncertain. The CDR3 has 12 amino acids. Trimming shortened V by 3 bases and J by 5 bases, and 8 bases separated the two germline ends. CDR1 and CDR2 (germline): SEHNR, FQNEAQ (reference sequence). The CDR3 nucleotides are TGTGCCAGCAGCTTTCCCAAGAACGAGCAGTACTTC. It yields the protein CASSFPKNEQYF.

Many counts were recorded for this clonotype. The rearrangement uses TRBV12-3 or TRBV12-4 and TRBJ2-7; D unclear. This CDR3 has 13 amino acids. Deletions cut 2 bases from V and 2 bases from J, with 7 bases between. CDR3 sequence: CASSLRMAYEQYF. The CDR3 bases are TGTGCCAGCAGTTTAAGGATGGCCTACGAGCAGTACTTC.

This clonotype turned up a few times. The chain has TRBV12-3 or TRBV12-4 and TRBJ2-7, with D unresolved. The CDR3 runs to 14 residues. V dropped 3 bases and J dropped 6 bases, with 15 bases sitting between them. The CDR3 bases are TGTGCCAGCAGTTTTATCAGTCTCGGTAGCGAGCAGTACTTC. Protein: CASSFISLGSEQYF.

This clonotype came up a few times. The chain uses TRBV5-5 and TRBJ1-5; D unclear. Per germline, CDR1 SGHKS and CDR2 YYEKEE (reference sequence). The CDR3 sequence is 14 residues long. Trimming removed 6 bases from V and 6 bases from J, with 16 bases in between. The CDR3: CASTQGPSTQPQHF. Here the CDR3 DNA reads TGTGCCAGCACCCAAGGACCATCCACTCAGCCCCAGCATTTT.

V and J are TRBV12-3 or TRBV12-4 and TRBJ1-5; TRBD1 aligns across 9 bases. The CDR3 spans 14 residues. V dropped 4 bases and J dropped 7; count of bases not matched to a gene: 5. The CDR3 is CASSYRDREQPQHF. CDR3 nucleotide sequence: TGTGCCAGCAGTTACCGGGACAGGGAACAGCCCCAGCATTTT.

The sample holds a few counts of this clonotype. The chain employs TRBV5-5 and TRBJ2-5; D unresolved. The CDR3 loop spans 15 amino acids. Germline assignment: CDR1 SGHKS and CDR2 YYEKEE (reference sequence). Trimming cost V 4 bases and J 0 bases, with 13 bases left between them. The CDR3 loop is CASSVSLADQETQYF. The CDR3 DNA reads as TGTGCCAGCAGCGTGTCATTGGCGGACCAAGAGACCCAGTACTTC.

The genes are TRBV7-8 and TRBJ2-5; D gene ambiguous. Germline CDR1 SGHVS, CDR2 FQNEAQ. The CDR3 sequence is 17 residues long. V was shortened by 8 bases and J by 5 bases, with 27 bases between the two germline ends. The CDR3 spells CASRITFLGPRMETQYF. The DNA of the CDR3 is TGTGCCAGCCGAATCACATTCCTGGGTCCGAGGATGGAGACCCAGTACTTC.

In this sample, this clonotype turned up a few times. V usage is TRBV29-1 and J usage is TRBJ1-2; D ambiguous. Germline values: CDR1 SQVTM, CDR2 ANQGSEA. Trimming shortened V by 6 bases and J by 4 bases, and 18 bases separated the two germline ends. The CDR3 spans 14 residues. The CDR3 is CSVPTEYTSYGYTF. In DNA form, the CDR3 reads TGCAGCGTCCCTACGGAATATACGTCCTATGGCTACACCTTC.

The V call is TRBV5-1, the J call TRBJ1-1; 7 nucleotides match TRBD1. V shed 4 bases, J shed 4 bases, and the junction held 7 bases outside the gene matches. Germline V gene data show CDR1 as SGHRS and CDR2 as YFSETQ. The CDR3 loop spans 14 amino acids. Here the CDR3 reads CASSTWGTVTEAFF. For the CDR3, the DNA is TGCGCCAGCAGCACTTGGGGGACAGTCACTGAAGCTTTCTTT. Together with reference TRBV5-1 and TRBJ1-1, the CDR3 gives the full variable domain: KAGVTQTPRYLIKTRGQQVTLSCSPISGHRSVSWYQQTPGQGLQFLFEYFSETQRNKGNFPGRFSGRQFSNSRSEMNVSTLELGDSALYLCASSTWGTVTEAFFGQGTRLTVV.

This clonotype was picked up a small number of times. V gene TRBV7-9 combines with J gene TRBJ2-1; no reliable D call. In germline, CDR1 is SEHNR, CDR2 FQNEAQ (reference sequence). The CDR3 is made up of 12 amino acids. V lost 5 bases, J lost 8 bases, and 10 bases lay in between. For the CDR3, the DNA is TGTGCCAGCAGCACCCCCTCCGATGAGCAGTTCTTC. The encoded protein is CASSTPSDEQFF.